This T cell receptor beta chain was profiled in a study of radiation and T cells in renal cell carcinoma (dated by TCRdb to the early 2020s). Turning to the overall study: TCR beta sequencing covered some 55 samples in total, comprising around 26 tumors and about 27 peripheral blood samples. The final blood draw took place at 4 weeks after radiation, the same time as nephrectomy. Across all 50 or so samples, 4,000,000 or so unique CDR3 nucleotide sequences, encoding 2,658,974 unique CDR3 amino acid sequences, were identified.

TCR beta libraries were generated from genomic DNA with the immunoSEQ kit, following the manufacturer's recommendations. To prepare the libraries, a first multiplex PCR with proprietary primers was run, followed by a second PCR that added unique barcodes, and a bead cleanup was done after each round. A kit-provided positive control reaction and a negative control reaction were included in every sample batch. The final libraries underwent checking on an Agilent 4200 TapeStation D1000 ScreenTape, volumetric pooling, and quantification by qPCR. Sequencing ran on an Illumina NextSeq500 with a MidOutput 150-cycle cartridge, using 156 Read1 and 15 Index1 cycles with kit custom primers. The pooled library was loaded at 1.0 pM, with an approximately 20% PhiX control spiked in. The authors' pipeline ran thus. Vendor-processed data were analyzed in R, with a clonotype defined as all T cells sharing the same CDR3 nucleotide sequence. For clone abundance analyses, frequencies were normalized to the 10,000 most abundant clones in each sample. Public T cell clones, which averaged fewer than five per sample, were excluded before analysis. Tumor-enriched clonotypes and baseline blood-enriched clonotypes were defined as those with an abundance difference of at least 32-fold between compartments. Clonotypes expanded or contracted between blood time points were identified with a beta-binomial differential abundance model. Tumor-blood repertoire similarity was measured with the Baroni-Urbani and Buser coefficient, and groups were compared using two-tailed Wilcoxon tests in R. TCRdb carries this immuneACCESS record with in-frame sequences only. Its versions omit some clonotypes, under half of them owing to an unresolved V gene in the studies checked, with the rest unexplained. The DNA gave D and trimming, while V, J and clone size come from that table. The sample data list some 43,000 clones, and roughly four fifths of these were observed just once. The ten largest make up 27% of the sample.

Worth noting for this clone: No antigen is known for it. No much larger clone exists at a distance of one base, and base qualities are not known.

The label giving this sample's time point can be read as: blood 4 weeks post-SBRT, at nephrectomy. According to the study, the label for this sample's treatment or condition signals: 15 Gy SBRT to primary tumor, nephrectomy 4 weeks later. The samples were drawn from a clinical trial, where primary renal cell carcinomas were treated with 15 Gy of stereotactic body radiation therapy and then removed by nephrectomy 4 weeks afterward. To track tumor-enriched clonotypes, serial peripheral blood was sampled from radiation-treated patients at baseline and at 2 weeks and 4 weeks after SBRT. Renal cell carcinoma with clear cell pathology was present in all patients. The QIAamp DNA Blood Mini Kit (Qiagen) was used to prepare genomic DNA for TCR sequencing. Samples were included in the analyses only if all quality control checks were passed. What the research found in general, with its limitations: Because the trial had a single-armed design, the trial could not examine how radiation dose or scheduling affected the TCR repertoire. An increase in top tumor clonotypes in blood was observed from baseline to 2 weeks post-radiation, followed by contraction by 4 weeks, which was taken to suggest transient expansion of tumor-resident clones. No pretreatment tumor biopsies were available, so the baseline intratumoral presence of clonotypes could not be determined. Changes in the blood repertoire were not tracked past 4 weeks after treatment.

The germline V gene gives CDR1 as MNHEY and CDR2 as SVGAGI. The CDR3 sequence holds 13 residues, the cysteine and phenylalanine included. CDR3 DNA is the only sequence kept; it has 39 bases, read in frame from the first base. Trimming takes 0 bases from V and 11 bases from J, and the germline ends sit 13 bases apart. The chain uses TRBV6-5 and TRBJ1-1, with no reliable assignment of the D segment. The receptor comes from a woman in her 70s with renal cell carcinoma. The sample here was blood, taken from a patient whose treatment included radiotherapy and nephrectomy. The CDR3 has the sequence CASSYSERSGAFF. The sequence in DNA is TGTGCCAGCAGTTACTCGGAACGGTCTGGGGCTTTCTTT.